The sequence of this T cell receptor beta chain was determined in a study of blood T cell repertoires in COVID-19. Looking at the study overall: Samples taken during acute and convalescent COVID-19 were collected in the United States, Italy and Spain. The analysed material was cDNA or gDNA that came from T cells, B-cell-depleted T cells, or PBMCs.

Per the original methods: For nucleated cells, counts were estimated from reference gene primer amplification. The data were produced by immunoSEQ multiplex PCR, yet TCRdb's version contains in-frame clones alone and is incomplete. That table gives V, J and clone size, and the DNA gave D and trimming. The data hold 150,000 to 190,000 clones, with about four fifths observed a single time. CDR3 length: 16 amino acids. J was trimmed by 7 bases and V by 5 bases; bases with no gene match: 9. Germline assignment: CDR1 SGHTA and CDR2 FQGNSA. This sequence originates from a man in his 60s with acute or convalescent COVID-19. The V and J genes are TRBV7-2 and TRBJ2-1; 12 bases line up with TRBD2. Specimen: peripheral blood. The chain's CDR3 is CASSIRTSGVRNEQFF. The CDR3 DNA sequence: TGTGCCAGCAGCATAAGGACTAGCGGGGTTAGGAATGAGCAGTTCTTC.